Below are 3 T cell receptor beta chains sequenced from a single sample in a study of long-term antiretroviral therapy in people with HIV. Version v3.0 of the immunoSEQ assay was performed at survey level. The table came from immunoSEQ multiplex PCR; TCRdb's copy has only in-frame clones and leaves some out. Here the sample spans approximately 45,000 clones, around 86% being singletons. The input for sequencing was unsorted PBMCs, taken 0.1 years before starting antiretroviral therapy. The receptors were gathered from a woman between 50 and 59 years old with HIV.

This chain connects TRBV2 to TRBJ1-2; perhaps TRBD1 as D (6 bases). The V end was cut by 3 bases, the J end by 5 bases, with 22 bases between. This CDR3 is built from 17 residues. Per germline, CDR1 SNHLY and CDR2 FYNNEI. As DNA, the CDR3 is TGTGCCAGCAGTGAGGCGGCAGGGGCCCCTTTCGGGTATGGCTACACCTTC. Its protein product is CASSEAAGAPFGYGYTF.

This chain's CDR3 is CASSPLAGGDEQFF. CDR3 DNA: TGTGCCAGCAGTCCCTTGGCGGGGGGCGATGAGCAGTTCTTC. J is TRBJ2-1 and V is TRBV2, with 8 positions matching TRBD2. After removal of 5 bases from V and 8 bases from J, the junction contained 8 bases not matched to a gene. Per the germline V gene, CDR1 is SNHLY and CDR2 is FYNNEI. This CDR3 contains 14 residues.

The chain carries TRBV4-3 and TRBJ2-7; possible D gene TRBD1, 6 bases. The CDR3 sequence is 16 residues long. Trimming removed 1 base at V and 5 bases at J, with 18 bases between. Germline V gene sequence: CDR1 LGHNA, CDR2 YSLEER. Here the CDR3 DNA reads TGCGCCAGCAGCCAAGGGGTTATGACAGGTGGGCACGAGCAGTACTTC. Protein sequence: CASSQGVMTGGHEQYF.